The 11 T cell receptor beta chains given below trace back to one sample, sequenced in a study of immune aging and cytomegalovirus after organ transplant. Time point defined: five sample-tagged time points from pre-transplant (day -1) to day 368 post-transplant, pooled. Their cognate antigens are unknown. BD Rhapsody targeted mRNA and AbSeq chemistry was used for microwell cell capture and library preparation. In TCRdb, the single-cell sequencing reads were re-called with MiXCR into one record per CDR3 protein. Seen here are roughly 20,000 distinct CDR3 sequences, just over 35% observed once, and the top ten hold 25% to 30%. The sample here was CMV peptide-activated CD4+ and CD8+ T cells sorted from blood, taken at five time points, pooled. Regarding subset: sorted CD8+CD137+ and CD4+CD154+ T cells after 11 to 13 h CMV IE-1 peptide stimulation. The source of these receptors is a female donor who had a heart transplant and CMV viremia.

This clonotype has at least ten counts. The chain carries TRBV5-1 and TRBJ2-2, with 14 bases aligning to TRBD2. CDR1 is SGHRS and CDR2 is YFSETQ in the germline V gene. The CDR3 loop spans 18 amino acids. V lost 0 bases, J lost 6 bases, and 7 bases stayed unmatched. CDR3 sequence: CASSLVPGTSGRAGELFF. For the CDR3, the DNA is TGCGCCAGCAGCTTGGTACCCGGGACTAGCGGGAGAGCCGGGGAGCTGTTTTTT.

This clonotype was counted ten times or more. This chain links TRBV12-3 or TRBV12-4 with TRBJ2-3, with D perhaps TRBD2 (5 bases). The length of the CDR3 is 16 residues. Trimming stripped 6 bases from V and 3 bases from J, with 19 bases between. The CDR3 nucleotides read TGTGCCAGCAGCCAACAACTAGTCTCCACAACAGATACGCAGTATTTT. Its translation: CASSQQLVSTTDTQYF.

Regarding this clonotype: At one of its ends the junction is not consistent with the germline gene, which may arise from a read error. V is TRBV20-1 and J is TRBJ1-2, with no clear D. The V gene's germline CDR1 is DFQATT and CDR2 SNEGSKA (reference sequence). The CDR3 consists of 17 residues. Here the CDR3 DNA reads TGCAGTGCTAGAGAGGGTGCAGGCTTAATGACTAACCATGGCTACACCTTC. This encodes CSAREGAGLMTNHGYTF.

Concerning this clonotype itself: One end of the junction fails to match germline, which may point to a read error. The rearrangement links TRBV2 to TRBJ2-7; 9 bases match TRBD1. The CDR3 has 14 residues. The germline CDR1 and CDR2 sequences are SNHLY and FYNNEI. In DNA, the CDR3 is TGTGCCAGCAGTCAGGGACAGGGCTCGCGCGAGCAGTACTTT. Encoded protein: CASSQGQGSREQYF.

By its share, this clonotype is medium-sized. The chain joins TRBV2 to TRBJ2-1; 14 bases line up with TRBD2. The germline CDR1 and CDR2 sequences are SNHLY and FYNNEI. This CDR3 comprises 17 residues. The junction had 10 bases not matched to a gene; V was cut back by 4 bases and J by 8 bases. The CDR3 region has the DNA TGTGCCAGCAGTGCCCCGGGACTAGCGGGAGTTGTGGATGAGCAGTTCTTC. As protein: CASSAPGLAGVVDEQFF. Complete variable domain (other parts from reference TRBV2 and TRBJ2-1): EPEVTQTPSHQVTQMGQEVILRCVPISNHLYFYWYRQILGQKVEFLVSFYNNEISEKSEIFDDQFSVERPDGSNFTLKIRSTKLEDSAMYFCASSAPGLAGVVDEQFFGPGTRLTVL.

This clonotype was recorded a few times. The chain employs TRBV12-3 or TRBV12-4 and TRBJ2-1; no clear D. The CDR3 consists of 12 residues. V lost 3 bases and J lost 10, with 10 bases in between. CDR3 bases: TGTGCCAGCAGTTTCTCAGCGATCGAGCAGTTCTTC. Its protein product is CASSFSAIEQFF.

This clonotype was recorded a few times. This sequence joins TRBV5-6 and TRBJ2-2, with D perhaps matching TRBD1 (6 bases). This CDR3 region has 14 residues. Germline CDR1 reads SGHDT; CDR2 reads YYEEEE. Trimming left V 1 base short and J 6 bases short, with 10 bases between. DNA for the CDR3: TGTGCCAGCAGCTTGAAACAGGGCGCCGGGGAGCTGTTTTTT. Translating it yields CASSLKQGAGELFF.

This clonotype occurred many times. The chain joins TRBV7-9 to TRBJ1-3, with a possible D match to TRBD1 (5 bases). Looked up from germline, CDR1 is SEHNR and CDR2 is FQNEAQ (reference sequence). This CDR3 comprises 15 residues. The ends were cut back, 5 bases at V and 3 bases at J, with 14 bases in the middle. CDR3 amino acids: CASSPRTGHGNTIYF. For the CDR3, the DNA is TGTGCCAGCAGCCCTCGAACAGGCCATGGAAACACCATATATTTT.

This clonotype showed up just a few times. The chain couples TRBV7-2 to TRBJ2-3; D unresolved. The CDR3 is 13 residues long. Trimming took off 0 bases at V and 10 bases at J, with 11 bases between the two ends. The germline CDR1 and CDR2 sequences are SGHTA and FQGNSA. CDR3 nucleotide sequence: TGTGCCAGCAGCTTAGCAAGGGCCCCCGCGCAGTATTTT. Encoded protein: CASSLARAPAQYF. Full variable domain (missing parts from reference TRBV7-2 and TRBJ2-3): GAGVSQSPSNKVTEKGKDVELRCDPISGHTALYWYRQSLGQGLEFLIYFQGNSAPDKSGLPSDRFSAERTGGSVSTLTIQRTQQEDSAVYLCASSLARAPAQYFGPGTRLTVL.

This clonotype was observed a handful of times. This sequence joins TRBV10-3 and TRBJ2-1; 10 nucleotides align to TRBD2. The V and J ends lost 8 bases and 2 bases, in that order; junction bases with no gene match: 6. CDR3 length: 15 residues. Germline CDR1 and CDR2: ENHRY and SYGVKD. This CDR3 reads CAIGVAGGPYNEQFF. In DNA form, the CDR3 reads TGTGCCATCGGGGTAGCGGGGGGCCCCTACAATGAGCAGTTCTTC.

The count of this clonotype is one. At one end the junction does not follow the germline gene, possibly because of a read error. V is TRBV30 and J is TRBJ2-7, with 7 bases aligning to TRBD2. The germline V gene encodes CDR1 GTSNPN and CDR2 SVGIG (reference sequence). The CDR3 runs to 13 residues. The CDR3 loop reads CAWSHDRDYGQYF. In DNA form, the CDR3 reads TGTGCCTGGAGTCATGATAGGGACTACGGGCAGTACTTC.